The 7 T cell receptor beta chains below come from one sample, sequenced in a study of shared clonotypes between healthy human individuals. Clones were sequenced by immunoSEQ multiplex PCR, and TCRdb holds only the in-frame ones, with some missing. This repertoire shows about 680,000 clones, 72% found once; its top ten account for approximately 1.8%. Specimen: memory CD4+ T cells sorted from blood. Indicated subset: CD45RA-negative fraction. These receptors all come from a woman in her 30s in good health.

V gene TRBV18 combines with J gene TRBJ2-7; D is undetermined. CDR1 is KGHSH, CDR2 LQKENI, per germline. The CDR3 covers 12 residues. Trimming shortened V by 5 bases and J by 6 bases, and 11 bases separated the two germline ends. In DNA form, the CDR3 reads TGTGCCAGCTCATCCCTAGGTTCCGAGCAGTACTTC. It encodes CASSSLGSEQYF.

This rearrangement joins TRBV7-2 to TRBJ1-2; unclear D gene. V lost 5 bases to trimming and J lost 9 bases, with 13 bases between them. This CDR3 has 12 residues. Per the germline V gene, CDR1 is SGHTA and CDR2 is FQGNSA. The CDR3 DNA sequence: TGTGCCAGCAGCCCCTATGGCAAAAGCTACACCTTC. It translates to CASSPYGKSYTF.

About this clone: This CDR3 is also generated by other DNA sequences in the sample. The chain combines TRBV9 with TRBJ1-1; D may be TRBD1 (5 bases). V gave up 0 bases and J gave up 1 base, with 7 bases separating them. This CDR3 is built from 14 residues. CDR1 is SGDLS, CDR2 YYNGEE, per germline. The CDR3 is CASSVGGPNTEAFF. DNA of the CDR3: TGTGCCAGCAGCGTAGGGGGACCGAACACTGAAGCTTTCTTT. Variable domain in full (rest from reference TRBV9 and TRBJ1-1): DSGVTQTPKHLITATGQRVTLRCSPRSGDLSVYWYQQSLDQGLQFLIQYYNGEERAKGNILERFSAQQFPDLHSELNLSSLELGDSALYFCASSVGGPNTEAFFGQGTRLTVV.

The chain combines TRBV28 with TRBJ2-7; D perhaps matches TRBD2 (6 bases). Between the trimmed V and J ends, which lost 4 bases and 12 bases, there was a span of 13 bases. The CDR3 is 11 residues long. CDR1 and CDR2 (germline): MDHEN, SYDVKM. The CDR3 reads CASSSGDSLYF. In DNA, the CDR3 is TGTGCCAGCAGTTCCGGGGACTCCCTGTACTTC.

The chain recombines TRBV11-3 with TRBJ2-7; the D is unclear. The CDR3 loop spans 13 amino acids. Germline CDR1 and CDR2: SGHNT and YENEEA. V lost 5 bases to trimming and J lost 5 bases, with 13 bases between them. CDR3 loop: CASSPTPTHEQYF. CDR3 coding DNA: TGTGCCAGCAGCCCGACTCCCACTCACGAGCAGTACTTC.

V usage is TRBV19 and J usage is TRBJ1-2; unclear D gene. The V gene lost 1 base and the J gene lost 4 bases, with 10 bases spanning the gap. CDR1 and CDR2 (germline): LNHDA, SQIVND (reference sequence). CDR3 length: 14 amino acids. The CDR3 nucleotides read TGTGCCAGTAGTATAGTGCAACCGACCTATGGCTACACCTTC. Translation gives CASSIVQPTYGYTF.

This sequence joins TRBV10-2 and TRBJ2-2; 8 bases agree with TRBD1. The length of the CDR3 is 13 residues. Trimming cost V 6 bases and J 7 bases; bases outside gene matches: 4. CDR1 WSHSY and CDR2 SAAADI come from the germline V gene. The CDR3 DNA sequence: TGCGCCAGCAGACCGGGACAGGTCGGGGAGCTGTTTTTT. It is translated as CASRPGQVGELFF.